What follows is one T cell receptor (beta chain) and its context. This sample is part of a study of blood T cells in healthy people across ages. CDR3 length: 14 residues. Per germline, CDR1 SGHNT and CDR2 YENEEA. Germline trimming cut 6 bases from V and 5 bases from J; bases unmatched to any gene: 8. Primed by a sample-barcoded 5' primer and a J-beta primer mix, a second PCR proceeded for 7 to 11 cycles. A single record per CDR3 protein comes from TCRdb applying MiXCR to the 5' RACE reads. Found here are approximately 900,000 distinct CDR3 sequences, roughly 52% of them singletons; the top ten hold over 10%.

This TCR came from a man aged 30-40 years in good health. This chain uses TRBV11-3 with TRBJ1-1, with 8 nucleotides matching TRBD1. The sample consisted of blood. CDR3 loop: CASRAGGAETEAFF. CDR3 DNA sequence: TGTGCCAGCAGGGCAGGGGGCGCGGAGACTGAAGCTTTCTTT.